These T cell receptor beta chains were read from a single sample in a study of OX40 agonist ivuxolimab in advanced cancers. Produced via immunoSEQ multiplex PCR; TCRdb's table is partial and in-frame only. The table shows over 90,000 clones, with around 94% occurring only once. The sequences come from CD4+ or CD8+ T cells sorted from blood, collected in a trial of the OX40 agonist ivuxolimab. These receptors all come from an adult with an advanced solid tumor such as melanoma, head and neck, liver or kidney cancer. Each CDR3 is given with its conserved first and last residue. D genes are given only for firm matches. Expanded clones get a size class; other rows say once, few or many, or leave the size out.

d_call	v_call	clone_size	j_call	cdr3_aa	cdr3_nt
NA	TRBV15	NA	TRBJ2-7	CATSREGGSSYEQYF	TGTGCCACCAGCAGAGAAGGGGGGAGCTCCTACGAGCAGTACTTC
TRBD1	TRBV9	NA	TRBJ1-4	CASSVRQGGKEKLFF	TGTGCCAGCAGCGTGAGACAGGGAGGGAAGGAAAAACTGTTTTTT
NA	TRBV27	NA	TRBJ1-2	CASRSPPSEGYTF	TGTGCCAGCCGTTCCCCCCCATCAGAAGGCTACACCTTC
TRBD2	TRBV5-4	NA	TRBJ2-5	CASTRGSSGGLQETQYF	TGTGCCAGCACGCGGGGGTCTAGCGGGGGGCTCCAAGAGACCCAGTACTTC
NA	TRBV18	NA	TRBJ2-5	CASSPQRRGRETQYF	TGTGCCAGCTCACCACAGAGGCGGGGCCGGGAGACCCAGTACTTC
NA	TRBV7-9	NA	TRBJ2-1	CASSLGQGWAEQFF	TGTGCCAGCAGCTTGGGGCAGGGTTGGGCTGAGCAGTTCTTC
TRBD1	TRBV10-3	once	TRBJ1-1	CAISATGGGLYTEAFF	TGTGCCATCAGTGCCACAGGGGGCGGGCTGTACACTGAAGCTTTCTTT
NA	TRBV6-6	NA	TRBJ1-1	CASSYPELNTEAFF	TGTGCCAGCAGTTACCCCGAATTGAACACTGAAGCTTTCTTT
NA	TRBV5-8	NA	TRBJ2-7	CASSSGSGTPGFYEQYF	TGTGCCAGCAGCTCCGGATCCGGGACACCGGGCTTCTACGAGCAGTACTTC
NA	TRBV11-3	once	TRBJ1-1	CASSPRDNTEAFF	TGTGCCAGCAGCCCCCGGGACAACACTGAAGCTTTCTTT
NA	TRBV19	NA	TRBJ1-1	CASMGKIVFTEAFF	TGTGCCAGTATGGGGAAGATCGTCTTCACTGAAGCTTTCTTT
NA	TRBV5-4	NA	TRBJ2-3	CASSLIGQNTDTQYF	TGTGCCAGCAGCTTGATAGGACAGAATACAGATACGCAGTATTTT
NA	TRBV21-1	NA	TRBJ2-1	CASSKGTGTGGDPPYNEQFF	TGTGCCAGCAGCAAAGGTACCGGGACAGGGGGCGATCCTCCCTACAATGAGCAGTTCTTC
TRBD1	TRBV5-1	NA	TRBJ1-1	CASSPWTGGFMNTEAFF	TGCGCCAGCAGCCCCTGGACAGGGGGCTTTATGAACACTGAAGCTTTCTTT
TRBD1	TRBV6-1	NA	TRBJ1-3	CASSRQGAYGNTIYF	TGTGCCAGCAGTCGACAGGGGGCTTATGGAAACACCATATATTTT
TRBD2	TRBV11-2	NA	TRBJ2-5	CASSLSTSGGMGETQYF	TGTGCCAGCAGCTTATCCACTAGCGGGGGAATGGGGGAGACCCAGTACTTC
NA	TRBV7-9	NA	TRBJ1-4	CASSTRGGTNEKLFF	TGTGCCAGCAGCACCCGAGGGGGAACTAATGAAAAACTGTTTTTT
NA	TRBV28	NA	TRBJ1-2	CASSQGGFWGYTF	TGTGCCAGCAGTCAGGGAGGTTTTTGGGGCTACACCTTC
TRBD2	TRBV5-6	NA	TRBJ2-2	CASNALAGASGELFF	TGTGCCAGCAATGCCCTAGCGGGAGCGTCCGGGGAGCTGTTTTTT
NA	TRBV14	NA	TRBJ2-3	CASSQVQTRTDTQYF	TGTGCCAGCAGCCAAGTCCAGACCCGCACAGATACGCAGTATTTT
NA	TRBV5-4	NA	TRBJ2-2	CASSLDSTGELFF	TGTGCCAGCAGCTTGGACAGCACCGGGGAGCTGTTTTTT
NA	TRBV7-9	NA	TRBJ2-7	CASSSGSSYEQYF	TGTGCCAGCAGCTCAGGGAGCTCCTACGAGCAGTACTTC
NA	TRBV25-1	NA	TRBJ2-3	CASSLGRGATDTQYF	TGTGCCAGCAGTCTGGGCAGGGGCGCCACAGATACGCAGTATTTT
NA	TRBV28	NA	TRBJ1-5	CASSLYTPLSHQPQHF	TGTGCCAGCAGTTTATATACCCCCTTAAGCCATCAGCCCCAGCATTTT
NA	TRBV5-5	NA	TRBJ2-6	CASSLDAQSSGANVLTF	TGTGCCAGCAGCTTGGACGCCCAGAGCTCTGGGGCCAACGTCCTGACTTTC
TRBD1	TRBV7-6	NA	TRBJ1-1	CASSLMITGGGTEAFF	TGTGCCAGCAGCTTAATGATTACAGGGGGTGGTACTGAAGCTTTCTTT
NA	TRBV28	few	TRBJ1-5	CASTNDRGHQPQHF	TGTGCCAGCACGAATGACCGGGGCCATCAGCCCCAGCATTTT
NA	TRBV6-6	NA	TRBJ1-5	CASSLSDQPQHF	TGTGCCAGCAGTTTATCAGATCAGCCCCAGCATTTT
NA	TRBV6-5	NA	TRBJ2-7	CASSYSGALGYEQYF	TGTGCCAGCAGTTACTCAGGGGCGCTTGGTTACGAGCAGTACTTC
NA	TRBV7-2	NA	TRBJ1-3	CASSSGGFSGNTIYF	TGTGCCAGCAGCTCAGGAGGATTCTCTGGAAACACCATATATTTT
NA	TRBV9	NA	TRBJ2-1	CASSVEGGTYNEQFF	TGTGCCAGCAGCGTAGAGGGGGGAACCTACAATGAGCAGTTCTTC
NA	TRBV27	few	TRBJ2-7	CASSLEGLSYEQYF	TGTGCCAGCAGTTTGGAGGGGCTTTCCTACGAGCAGTACTTC
NA	TRBV9	NA	TRBJ2-3	CASSVERTTDTQYF	TGTGCCAGCAGCGTAGAGCGGACCACAGATACGCAGTATTTT
TRBD1	TRBV4-1	once	TRBJ2-3	CASSPFGQGSTDTQYF	TGCGCCAGCAGCCCCTTCGGACAGGGTAGCACAGATACGCAGTATTTT
NA	TRBV29-1	NA	TRBJ1-3	CSGGQSNTIYF	TGCAGCGGTGGACAGTCAAACACCATATATTTT
NA	TRBV5-1	NA	TRBJ2-2	CASILAANTGELFF	TGCGCCAGCATACTAGCCGCGAACACCGGGGAGCTGTTTTTT
NA	TRBV5-4	NA	TRBJ1-4	CASSSGQPATNEKLFF	TGTGCCAGCAGCTCCGGACAGCCTGCAACTAATGAAAAACTGTTTTTT
TRBD2	TRBV11-2	NA	TRBJ2-7	CASSPQRQRELGEQYF	TGTGCCAGCAGCCCTCAAAGGCAGCGGGAGTTGGGCGAGCAGTACTTC
NA	TRBV21-1	NA	TRBJ2-3	CASSKVVGQGVDTQYF	TGTGCCAGCAGCAAAGTCGTTGGGCAGGGAGTAGATACGCAGTATTTT
TRBD2	TRBV7-9	NA	TRBJ2-1	CASSLAGREGEQFF	TGTGCCAGCAGCTTAGCCGGGCGGGAGGGTGAGCAGTTCTTC
NA	TRBV4-1	NA	TRBJ2-5	CASSPPGTRQETQYF	TGCGCCAGCAGCCCGCCTGGCACACGACAAGAGACCCAGTACTTC
NA	TRBV6-6	NA	TRBJ2-5	CASERGALNLQETQYF	TGTGCCAGCGAAAGGGGGGCCCTCAATCTCCAAGAGACCCAGTACTTC